One sample yielded the 11 T cell receptor beta chains listed below, sequenced in a study of T cell repertoires in cytomegalovirus infection. MiXCR was run by TCRdb on the reads, yielding one entry per CDR3 protein. The repertoire includes some 450,000 distinct CDR3 sequences, approximately 31% of them detected once, and about an eighth sits in the top ten. The sequencing input was PBMCs. These receptors were taken from a human donor in good health (CMV status not recorded). Some clones in this sample may be carry-over from other donors' samples.

This clonotype was counted at least ten times. The chain joins TRBV12-3 or TRBV12-4 to TRBJ2-3; D is unclear. V lost 1 base and J 7 bases, leaving 9 bases between the germline ends. The CDR3 consists of 13 residues. The CDR3 reads CASSLEGSNTQYF. DNA of the CDR3: TGTGCCAGCAGTTTAGAGGGTTCCAATACGCAGTATTTT.

As to this clonotype: This may be a read error, as it is one base from a much larger clone. This rearrangement joins TRBV7-8 to TRBJ2-1; TRBD2 matches at 9 bases. CDR3 length: 15 amino acids. Germline CDR1 reads SGHVS; CDR2 reads FQNEAQ. With 3 bases clipped from V and 4 bases from J, the junction kept 4 bases outside the gene matches. The CDR3 reads CASSFSGGGYNEQFF. In DNA, the CDR3 is TGTGCCAGCAGCTTTAGCGGGGGAGGTTACAATGAGCAGTTCTTC.

With respect to this clonotype: Since a much larger clone is just one base distant, this may be a read error. The rearrangement uses TRBV6-8 and TRBJ2-3, with D possibly matching TRBD1 (5 bases). Per germline, CDR1 MNHGY and CDR2 SAAAGT. The CDR3 extends over 15 amino acids. CDR3 amino acids: CARSGRVGFTDTQYF. CDR3 coding DNA: TGTGCCCGCAGTGGCAGGGTCGGTTTCACAGATACGCAGTATTTT.

About this clonotype itself: One end of the junction does not line up with germline, which may come from a read error. The chain links TRBV25-1 to TRBJ1-6; the D gene is possibly TRBD1 (5 bases). CDR3 size: 15 residues. Germline V gene lookup returns CDR1 MGHDK and CDR2 SYGVNS. Here the CDR3 DNA reads TGTGCCCGCAGTGAATACGGGGCGTTGGATTCACCCCTCCACTTT. Translated, it gives CARSEYGALDSPLHF.

The CDR3 DNA is TGCGCCAGCAGCCTGGGGGGGACCTACACCGGGGAGCTGTTTTTT. The encoded protein is CASSLGGTYTGELFF. The chain couples TRBV5-1 to TRBJ2-2; 7 bases are shared with TRBD2. This CDR3 spans 15 amino acids. Germline V gene data show CDR1 as SGHRS and CDR2 as YFSETQ. V lost 4 bases to trimming and J lost 3 bases; unmatched junction nucleotides: 6.

This clonotype was seen repeatedly, ten times or more. For the CDR3, the DNA is TGTGCCAGCAGCCCAAGGACAGGGTCCGAGACCCAGTACTTC. Translating gives CASSPRTGSETQYF. This chain links TRBV7-8 with TRBJ2-5; 8 bases match TRBD1. Germline CDR1 SGHVS, CDR2 FQNEAQ. The CDR3 spans 14 residues. J lost 5 bases, V lost 5 bases, and 7 bases had no gene match.

V is TRBV20-1 and J is TRBJ2-2; 8 bases match TRBD2. The length of the CDR3 is 16 residues. V was pared by 0 bases and J by 7 bases, with 10 bases of the junction left unmatched. Germline V gene lookup returns CDR1 DFQATT and CDR2 SNEGSKA (reference sequence). CDR3 protein: CSARDSGGGRYGELFF. For the CDR3, the DNA is TGCAGTGCTAGAGATTCGGGGGGGGGCCGTTACGGGGAGCTGTTTTTT.

This clonotype was counted only a few times. The chain has TRBV20-1 and TRBJ2-1; 10 bases map to TRBD1. V trimming: 6 bases; J trimming: 5 bases; junction bases outside the gene matches: 10. The CDR3 sequence is 15 residues long. The germline gives CDR1 DFQATT, CDR2 SNEGSKA (reference sequence). CDR3 residues: CSASLDRGFHNEQFF. Here the CDR3 DNA reads TGCAGTGCCAGTTTGGACAGGGGGTTTCACAATGAGCAGTTCTTC.

The rearrangement uses TRBV20-1 and TRBJ2-5; 8 bases are shared with TRBD1. With 5 bases clipped from V and 5 bases from J, the junction kept 10 bases outside the gene matches. Germline V lookup: CDR1 DFQATT, CDR2 SNEGSKA (reference sequence). The CDR3 loop spans 14 amino acids. CDR3 sequence reads: CSAQWGQDRETQYF. The CDR3 region has the DNA TGCAGTGCTCAATGGGGACAGGATCGGGAGACCCAGTACTTC.

This sequence joins TRBV19 and TRBJ2-5; tentative D call: TRBD2 (6 bases). V shed 7 bases and J shed 2 bases, with 14 bases lying between them. The CDR3 runs to 14 residues. Germline lookup yields CDR1 LNHDA and CDR2 SQIVND (reference sequence). As DNA, the CDR3 is TGTGCCAGTACCCCCGGGACTTCACAAGAGACCCAGTACTTC. It translates to CASTPGTSQETQYF.

Concerning this clonotype itself: The CDR3 ends on some other residue instead of the conserved phenylalanine or tryptophan, so this is likely a read error. This chain connects TRBV7-6 to TRBJ2-7, with TRBD2 identical over 9 bases. With V trimmed by 1 base and J by 2 bases, 0 bases remained unmatched. CDR1 is SGHVS, CDR2 FNYEAQ, per germline. CDR3 length: 14 amino acids. The CDR3 here is CASSLGLAAYEQYL. CDR3 DNA: TGTGCCAGCAGCTTAGGACTAGCGGCCTACGAGCAGTACTTA.